These T cell receptor beta chains were read from a single sample in a study of OX40 agonist ivuxolimab in advanced cancers. The assay was immunoSEQ multiplex PCR, and TCRdb's table has in-frame clones only and misses some. The sample records roughly 66,000 clones, roughly four fifths being singletons. The input for sequencing was CD4+ or CD8+ T cells sorted from blood, taken in a trial of the OX40 agonist ivuxolimab. The receptors shown here come from an adult with an advanced solid tumor such as melanoma, head and neck, liver or kidney cancer. Both conserved end residues are part of each CDR3. The order of the fields is clone size, D gene, V gene, J gene, CDR3 DNA, CDR3 protein. D genes are given only for firm matches. Size values are once, few and many counts, or a class for expanded clones, and some rows have none.

abundance: -
d_gene: TRBD2
v_gene: TRBV2
j_gene: TRBJ2-3
CDR3nt: TGTGCCAGCAGTAGGGGTAGCGGGAGGTTTACAGATACGCAGTATTTT
CDR3aa: CASSRGSGRFTDTQYF

abundance: -
d_gene: -
v_gene: TRBV11-3
j_gene: TRBJ2-7
CDR3nt: TGTGCCAGCAGCTTAGATGCAGGGCTCCTTTACGAGCAGTACTTC
CDR3aa: CASSLDAGLLYEQYF

abundance: -
d_gene: -
v_gene: TRBV7-2
j_gene: TRBJ1-1
CDR3nt: TGTGCCAGCAGCCCCAACAGGGAATGGGCTGAAGCTTTCTTT
CDR3aa: CASSPNREWAEAFF

abundance: -
d_gene: -
v_gene: TRBV29-1
j_gene: TRBJ1-6
CDR3nt: TGCAGCGTACAGGGATCCTATAATTCACCCCTCCACTTT
CDR3aa: CSVQGSYNSPLHF

abundance: -
d_gene: TRBD1
v_gene: TRBV9
j_gene: TRBJ2-5
CDR3nt: TGTGCCAGCAGCATTCCTTCAGGGGGCATAGAGACCCAGTACTTC
CDR3aa: CASSIPSGGIETQYF

abundance: -
d_gene: -
v_gene: TRBV7-2
j_gene: TRBJ1-4
CDR3nt: TGTGCCAGCAGCTTATATCAGGCTGCAACTAATGAAAAACTGTTTTTT
CDR3aa: CASSLYQAATNEKLFF

abundance: -
d_gene: -
v_gene: TRBV29-1
j_gene: TRBJ2-2
CDR3nt: TGCAGCGTTGGTGGGCCTTCGAACACCGGGGAGCTGTTTTTT
CDR3aa: CSVGGPSNTGELFF

abundance: once
d_gene: -
v_gene: TRBV28
j_gene: TRBJ1-5
CDR3nt: TGTGCCAGCAGTTTATTACTAAGGGGACAACTGCCCCAGCATTTT
CDR3aa: CASSLLLRGQLPQHF

abundance: -
d_gene: -
v_gene: TRBV19
j_gene: TRBJ2-5
CDR3nt: TGTGCCAGTAGTAAGGGGCAGGGCGGACAAGAGACCCAGTACTTC
CDR3aa: CASSKGQGGQETQYF

abundance: -
d_gene: -
v_gene: TRBV18
j_gene: TRBJ2-7
CDR3nt: TGTGCCAGCTCACCACAATCCGAGCAGTACTTC
CDR3aa: CASSPQSEQYF

abundance: -
d_gene: -
v_gene: TRBV7-9
j_gene: TRBJ1-1
CDR3nt: TGTGCCAGCAGCTTAGGTCAGGCAGGCATGAACACTGAAGCTTTCTTT
CDR3aa: CASSLGQAGMNTEAFF

abundance: -
d_gene: -
v_gene: TRBV19
j_gene: TRBJ2-7
CDR3nt: TGTGCCAGTAGTATTCTGGCCTACGAGCAGTACTTC
CDR3aa: CASSILAYEQYF

abundance: -
d_gene: -
v_gene: TRBV7-2
j_gene: TRBJ2-2
CDR3nt: TGTGCCAGCAGCTTAGTGCTCGACGGGGAGCTGTTTTTT
CDR3aa: CASSLVLDGELFF

abundance: -
d_gene: TRBD2
v_gene: TRBV5-4
j_gene: TRBJ2-5
CDR3nt: TGTGCCAGCAGCGATACTAGCGCCCAAGAGACCCAGTACTTC
CDR3aa: CASSDTSAQETQYF

abundance: -
d_gene: TRBD2
v_gene: TRBV27
j_gene: TRBJ2-2
CDR3nt: TGTGCCAGCAGTTTAGGGCTAGCGGAGTATACCGGGGAGCTGTTTTTT
CDR3aa: CASSLGLAEYTGELFF

abundance: -
d_gene: TRBD2
v_gene: TRBV18
j_gene: TRBJ2-1
CDR3nt: TGTGCCAGCTCACCACGACTAGCGGGACAGTACAATGAGCAGTTCTTC
CDR3aa: CASSPRLAGQYNEQFF

abundance: -
d_gene: TRBD1
v_gene: TRBV11-3
j_gene: TRBJ2-1
CDR3nt: TGTGCCAGCAGCCCAAGGGGGACAGGGGTTATGAATGAGCAGTTCTTC
CDR3aa: CASSPRGTGVMNEQFF